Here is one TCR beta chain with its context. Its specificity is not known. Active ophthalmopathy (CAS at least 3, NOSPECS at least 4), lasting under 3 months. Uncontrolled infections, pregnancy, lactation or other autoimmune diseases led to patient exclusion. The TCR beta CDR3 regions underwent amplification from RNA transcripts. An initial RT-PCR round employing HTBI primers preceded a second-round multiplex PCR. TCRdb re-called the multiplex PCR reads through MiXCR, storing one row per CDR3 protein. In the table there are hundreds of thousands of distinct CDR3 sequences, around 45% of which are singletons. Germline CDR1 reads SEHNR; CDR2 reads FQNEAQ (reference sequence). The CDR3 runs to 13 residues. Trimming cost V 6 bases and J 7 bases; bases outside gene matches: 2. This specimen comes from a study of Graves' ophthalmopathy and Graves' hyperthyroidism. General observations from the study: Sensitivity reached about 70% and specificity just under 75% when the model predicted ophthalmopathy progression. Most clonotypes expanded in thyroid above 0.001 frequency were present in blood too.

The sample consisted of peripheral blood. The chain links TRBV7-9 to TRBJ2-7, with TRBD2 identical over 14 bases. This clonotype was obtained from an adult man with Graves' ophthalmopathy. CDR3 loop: CASRRTSGGEQYF. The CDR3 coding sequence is TGTGCCAGCAGGCGGACTAGCGGGGGGGAGCAGTACTTC.